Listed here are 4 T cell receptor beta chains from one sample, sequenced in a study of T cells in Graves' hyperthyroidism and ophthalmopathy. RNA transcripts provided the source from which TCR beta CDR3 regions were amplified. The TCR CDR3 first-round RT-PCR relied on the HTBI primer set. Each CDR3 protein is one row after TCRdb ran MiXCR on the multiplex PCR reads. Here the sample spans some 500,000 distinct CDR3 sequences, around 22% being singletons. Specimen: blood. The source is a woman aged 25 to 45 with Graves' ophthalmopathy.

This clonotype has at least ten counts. CDR3 sequence reads: CASSETVTGGYGYTF. The CDR3 DNA reads TGTGCCAGCAGTGAAACAGTTACAGGAGGCTATGGCTACACCTTC. This chain uses TRBV6-1 with TRBJ1-2, with a possible D match to TRBD1 (5 bases). CDR1 MNHNS and CDR2 SASEGT come from the germline V gene. Trimming left V 2 bases short and J 4 bases short, with 14 bases between. The CDR3 extends over 15 amino acids.

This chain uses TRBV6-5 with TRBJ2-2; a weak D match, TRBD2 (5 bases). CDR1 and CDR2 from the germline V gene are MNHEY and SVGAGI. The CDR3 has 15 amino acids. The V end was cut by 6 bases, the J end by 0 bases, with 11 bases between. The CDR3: CASRLAFANTGELFF. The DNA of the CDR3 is TGTGCCAGCAGATTAGCGTTCGCGAACACCGGGGAGCTGTTTTTT.

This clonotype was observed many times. The CDR3 nucleotides read TGTGCCAGCAGTTTAACTCGGGGGGCGAGCAATCAGCCCCAGCATTTT. It encodes CASSLTRGASNQPQHF. The chain recombines TRBV6-2 or TRBV6-3 with TRBJ1-5, with D perhaps matching TRBD1 (6 bases). This CDR3 is built from 16 residues. In germline, CDR1 is MNHEY, CDR2 SVGEGT. Trimming left V 4 bases short and J 1 base short, with 14 bases between.

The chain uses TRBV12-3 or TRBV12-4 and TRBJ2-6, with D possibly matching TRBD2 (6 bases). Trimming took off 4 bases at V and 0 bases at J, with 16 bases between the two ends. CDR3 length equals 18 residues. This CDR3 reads CASSSSPGLSSGANVLTF. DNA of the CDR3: TGTGCCAGCAGTTCATCTCCGGGACTCAGCTCTGGGGCCAACGTCCTGACTTTC.